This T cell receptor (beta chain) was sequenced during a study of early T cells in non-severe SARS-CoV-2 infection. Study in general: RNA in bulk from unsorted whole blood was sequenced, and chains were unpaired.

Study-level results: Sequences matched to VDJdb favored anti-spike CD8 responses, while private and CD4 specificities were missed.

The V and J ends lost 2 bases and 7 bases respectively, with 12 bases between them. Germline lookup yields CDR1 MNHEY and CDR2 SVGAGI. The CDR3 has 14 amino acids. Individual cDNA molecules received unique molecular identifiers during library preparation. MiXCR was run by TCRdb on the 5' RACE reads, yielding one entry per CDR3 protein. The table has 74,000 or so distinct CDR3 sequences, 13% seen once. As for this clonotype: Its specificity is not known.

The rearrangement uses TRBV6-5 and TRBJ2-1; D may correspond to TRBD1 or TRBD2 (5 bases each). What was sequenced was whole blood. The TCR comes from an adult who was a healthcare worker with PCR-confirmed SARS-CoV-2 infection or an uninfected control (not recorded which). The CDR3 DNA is TGTGCCAGCAGTTACGGGGGATTCGGGAATGAGCAGTTCTTC. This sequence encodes CASSYGGFGNEQFF.